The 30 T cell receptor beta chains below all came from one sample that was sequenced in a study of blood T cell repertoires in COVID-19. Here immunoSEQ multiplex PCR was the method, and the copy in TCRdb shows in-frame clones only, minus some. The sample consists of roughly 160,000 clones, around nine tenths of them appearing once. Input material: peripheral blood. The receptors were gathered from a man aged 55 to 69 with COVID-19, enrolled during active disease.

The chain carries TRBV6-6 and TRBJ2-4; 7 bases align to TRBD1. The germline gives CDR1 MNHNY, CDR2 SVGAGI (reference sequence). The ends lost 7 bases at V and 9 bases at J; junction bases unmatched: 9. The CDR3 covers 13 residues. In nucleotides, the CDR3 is TGTGCCAGCACCATACAGGGGCATGGCATTCAGTACTTC. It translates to CASTIQGHGIQYF.

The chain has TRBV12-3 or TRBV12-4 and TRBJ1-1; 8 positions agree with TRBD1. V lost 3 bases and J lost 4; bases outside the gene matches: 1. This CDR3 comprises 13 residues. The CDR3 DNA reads TGTGCCAGCAGTTTCGACAGGGGCACTGAAGCTTTCTTT. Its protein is CASSFDRGTEAFF.

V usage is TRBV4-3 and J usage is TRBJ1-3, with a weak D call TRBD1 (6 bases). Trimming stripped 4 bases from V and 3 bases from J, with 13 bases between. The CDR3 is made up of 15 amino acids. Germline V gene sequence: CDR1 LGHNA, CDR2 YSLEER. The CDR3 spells CASSPRDIVGNTIYF. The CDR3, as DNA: TGCGCCAGCAGCCCCCGGGACATCGTTGGAAACACCATATATTTT.

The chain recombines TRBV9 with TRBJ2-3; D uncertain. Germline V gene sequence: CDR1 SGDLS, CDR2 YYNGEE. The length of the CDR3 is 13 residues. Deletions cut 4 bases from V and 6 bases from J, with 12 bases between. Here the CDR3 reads CASSSEVRDTQYF. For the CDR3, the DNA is TGTGCCAGCAGCTCAGAAGTGAGGGATACGCAGTATTTT.

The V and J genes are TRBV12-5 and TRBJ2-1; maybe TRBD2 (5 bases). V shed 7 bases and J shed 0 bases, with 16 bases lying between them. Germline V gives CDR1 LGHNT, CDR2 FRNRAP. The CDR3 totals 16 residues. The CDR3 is CASAGRGQDSYNEQFF. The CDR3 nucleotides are TGTGCTAGTGCCGGGCGAGGGCAGGACTCCTACAATGAGCAGTTCTTC.

The CDR3 DNA reads TGTGCCAGCAGCCCTAGCTTCTCTGGGGCCAACGTCCTGACTTTC. As protein: CASSPSFSGANVLTF. The rearrangement joins TRBV28 to TRBJ2-6; tentatively, D is TRBD2 (5 bases). Germline V CDR1 and CDR2: MDHEN, SYDVKM. The CDR3 is 15 residues long. V was pared by 6 bases and J by 0 bases, with 9 bases between.

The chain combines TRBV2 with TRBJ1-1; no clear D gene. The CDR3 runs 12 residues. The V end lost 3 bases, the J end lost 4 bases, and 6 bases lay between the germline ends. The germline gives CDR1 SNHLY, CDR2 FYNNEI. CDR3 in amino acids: CASSDPVTEAFF. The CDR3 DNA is TGTGCCAGCAGTGACCCCGTCACTGAAGCTTTCTTT.

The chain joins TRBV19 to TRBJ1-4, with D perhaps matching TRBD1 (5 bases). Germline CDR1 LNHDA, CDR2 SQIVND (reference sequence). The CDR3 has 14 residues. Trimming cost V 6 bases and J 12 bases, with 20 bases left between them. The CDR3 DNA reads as TGTGCCAGTAGCCTCCAGGGCCTTTCTCAAGAACTGTTTTTT. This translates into CASSLQGLSQELFF.

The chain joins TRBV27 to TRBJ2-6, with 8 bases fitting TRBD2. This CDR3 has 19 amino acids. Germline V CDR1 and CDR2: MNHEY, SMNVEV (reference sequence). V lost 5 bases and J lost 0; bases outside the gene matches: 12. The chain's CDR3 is CASSPRPERGFSGANVLTF. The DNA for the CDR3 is TGTGCCAGCAGTCCCCGCCCCGAGCGGGGGTTCTCTGGGGCCAACGTCCTGACTTTC.

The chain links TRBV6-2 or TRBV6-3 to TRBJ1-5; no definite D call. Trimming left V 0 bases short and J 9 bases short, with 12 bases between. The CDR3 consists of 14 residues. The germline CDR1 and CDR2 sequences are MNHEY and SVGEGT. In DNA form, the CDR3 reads TGTGCCAGCAGTTACTCTAAGAACGCGTCGCCCCAGCATTTT. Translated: CASSYSKNASPQHF.

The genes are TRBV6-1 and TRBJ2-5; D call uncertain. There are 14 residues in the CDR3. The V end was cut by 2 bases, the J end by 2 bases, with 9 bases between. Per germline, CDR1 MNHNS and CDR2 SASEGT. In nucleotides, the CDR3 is TGTGCCAGCAGTGAAATGGGCAGACAAGAGACCCAGTACTTC. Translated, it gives CASSEMGRQETQYF.

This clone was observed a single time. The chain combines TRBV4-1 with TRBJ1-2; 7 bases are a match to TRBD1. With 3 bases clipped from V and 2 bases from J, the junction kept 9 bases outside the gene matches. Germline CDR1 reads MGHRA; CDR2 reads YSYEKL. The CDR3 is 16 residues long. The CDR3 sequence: CASSQDDRVENYGYTF. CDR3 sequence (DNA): TGCGCCAGCAGCCAGGACGACAGGGTCGAGAACTATGGCTACACCTTC.

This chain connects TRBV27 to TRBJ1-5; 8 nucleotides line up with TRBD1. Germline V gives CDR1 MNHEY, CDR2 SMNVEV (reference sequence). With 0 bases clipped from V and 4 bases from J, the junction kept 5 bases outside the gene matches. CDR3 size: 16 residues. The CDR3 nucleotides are TGTGCCAGCAGTTTATCGAGCAGGGGGCGAAATCAGCCCCAGCATTTT. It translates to CASSLSSRGRNQPQHF.

The CDR3, as DNA: TGTGCCAGCAGTACAGGGGGAAACACCGGGGAGCTGTTTTTT. It specifies CASSTGGNTGELFF. The gene calls are TRBV6-5 and TRBJ2-2; 8 positions agree with TRBD1. The CDR3 is 14 amino acids. CDR1 is MNHEY and CDR2 is SVGAGI in the germline V gene. Unmatched junction bases numbered 1, after V lost 5 bases and J lost 2 bases.

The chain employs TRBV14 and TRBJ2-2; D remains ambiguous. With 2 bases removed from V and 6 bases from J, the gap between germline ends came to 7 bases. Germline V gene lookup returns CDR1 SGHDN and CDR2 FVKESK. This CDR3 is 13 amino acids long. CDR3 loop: CASSQLRSGELFF. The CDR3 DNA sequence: TGTGCCAGCAGCCAACTCCGGTCCGGGGAGCTGTTTTTT.

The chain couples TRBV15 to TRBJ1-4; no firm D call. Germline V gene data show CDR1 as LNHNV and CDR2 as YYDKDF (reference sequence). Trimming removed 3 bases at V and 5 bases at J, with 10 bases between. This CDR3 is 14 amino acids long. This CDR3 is CATSRWGVNEKLFF. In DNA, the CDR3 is TGTGCCACCAGCAGGTGGGGAGTGAATGAAAAACTGTTTTTT.

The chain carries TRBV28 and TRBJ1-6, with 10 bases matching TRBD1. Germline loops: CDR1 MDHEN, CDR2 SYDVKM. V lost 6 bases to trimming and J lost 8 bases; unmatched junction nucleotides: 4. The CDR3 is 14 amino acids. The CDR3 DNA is TGTGCCAGCAGAGGGACAGGGGATTATTCACCCCTCCACTTT. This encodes CASRGTGDYSPLHF.

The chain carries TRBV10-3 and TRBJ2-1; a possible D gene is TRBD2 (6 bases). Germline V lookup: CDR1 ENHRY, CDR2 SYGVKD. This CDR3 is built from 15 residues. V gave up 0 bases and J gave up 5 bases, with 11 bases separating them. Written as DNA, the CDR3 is TGTGCCATCAGTGAGTCTGGCGGGGATAACAATGAGCAGTTCTTC. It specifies CAISESGGDNNEQFF.

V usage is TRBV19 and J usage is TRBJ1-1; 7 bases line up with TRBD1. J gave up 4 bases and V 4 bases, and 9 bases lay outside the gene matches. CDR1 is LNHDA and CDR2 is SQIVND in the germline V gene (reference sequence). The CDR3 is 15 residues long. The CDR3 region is CASSTPGGLSTEAFF. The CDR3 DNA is TGTGCCAGTAGTACCCCAGGGGGTCTTAGCACTGAAGCTTTCTTT.

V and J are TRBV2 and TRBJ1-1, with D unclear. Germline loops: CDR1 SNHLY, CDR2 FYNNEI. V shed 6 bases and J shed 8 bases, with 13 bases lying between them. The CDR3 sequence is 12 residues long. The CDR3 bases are TGTGCCAGCAGGGCGGGCCTAGGCGAAGCTTTCTTT. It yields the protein CASRAGLGEAFF.

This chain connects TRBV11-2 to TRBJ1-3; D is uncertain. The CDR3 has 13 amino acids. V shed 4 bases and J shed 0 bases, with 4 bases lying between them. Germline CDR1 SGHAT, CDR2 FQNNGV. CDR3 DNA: TGTGCCAGCAGCTCCAGCTCTGGAAACACCATATATTTT. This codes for CASSSSSGNTIYF.

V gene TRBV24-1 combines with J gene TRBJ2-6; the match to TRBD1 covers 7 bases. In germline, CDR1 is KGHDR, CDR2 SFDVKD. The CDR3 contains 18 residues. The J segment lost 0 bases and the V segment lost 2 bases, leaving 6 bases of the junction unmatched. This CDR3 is CATSDSGRGYSGANVLTF. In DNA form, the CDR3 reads TGTGCCACCAGTGATTCGGGCAGGGGGTACTCTGGGGCCAACGTCCTGACTTTC.

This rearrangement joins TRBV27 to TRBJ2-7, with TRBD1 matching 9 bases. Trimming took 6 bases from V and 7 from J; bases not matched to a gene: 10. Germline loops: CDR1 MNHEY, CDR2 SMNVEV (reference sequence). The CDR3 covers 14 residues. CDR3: CASRDGTGTTEQYF. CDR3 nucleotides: TGTGCCAGCAGAGATGGGACAGGGACAACAGAGCAGTACTTC.

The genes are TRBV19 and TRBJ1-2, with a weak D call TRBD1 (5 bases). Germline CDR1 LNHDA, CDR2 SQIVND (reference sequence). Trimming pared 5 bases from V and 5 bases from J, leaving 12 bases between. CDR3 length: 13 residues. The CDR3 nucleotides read TGTGCCAGTAGTCCCAGGGACTGGTATGGCTACACCTTC. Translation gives CASSPRDWYGYTF.

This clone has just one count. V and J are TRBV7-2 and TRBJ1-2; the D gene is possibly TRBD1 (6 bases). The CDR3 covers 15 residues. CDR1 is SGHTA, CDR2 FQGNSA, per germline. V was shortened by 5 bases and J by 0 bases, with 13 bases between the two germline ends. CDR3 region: CASSRDGTTNYGYTF. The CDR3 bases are TGTGCCAGCAGCCGGGATGGGACAACTAACTATGGCTACACCTTC.

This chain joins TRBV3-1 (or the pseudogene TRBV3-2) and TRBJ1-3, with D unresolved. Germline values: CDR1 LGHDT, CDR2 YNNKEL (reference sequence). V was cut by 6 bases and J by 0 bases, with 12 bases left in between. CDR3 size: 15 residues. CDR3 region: CASSLVWSSGNTIYF. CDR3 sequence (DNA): TGTGCCAGCAGTCTTGTATGGAGCTCTGGAAACACCATATATTTT.

The CDR3 region is CASSSGLVAGYTEAFF. The CDR3 region has the DNA TGTGCCAGCAGCTCCGGACTGGTGGCGGGGTACACTGAAGCTTTCTTT. The chain is built from TRBV7-9 and TRBJ1-1; D call uncertain. This CDR3 is built from 16 residues. V was shortened by 4 bases and J by 3 bases, with 18 bases between the two germline ends. Per the germline V gene, CDR1 is SEHNR and CDR2 is FQNEAQ (reference sequence).

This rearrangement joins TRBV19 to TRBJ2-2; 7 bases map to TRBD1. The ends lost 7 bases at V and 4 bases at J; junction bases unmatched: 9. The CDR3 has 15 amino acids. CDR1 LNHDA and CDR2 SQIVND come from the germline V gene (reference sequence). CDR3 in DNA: TGTGCCAGTATTGCGACAGGGTCGGGCACCGGGGAGCTGTTTTTT. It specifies CASIATGSGTGELFF.

CDR3 in amino acids: CASSSIQIGGTEAFF. The CDR3 region has the DNA TGTGCCAGCAGTTCCATACAGATCGGGGGGACTGAAGCTTTCTTT. The J gene is TRBJ1-1, the V gene TRBV6-2 or TRBV6-3; D perhaps matches TRBD1 (5 bases). The CDR3 runs 15 residues. V lost 4 bases to trimming and J lost 5 bases, with 17 bases between them. Germline V gene data show CDR1 as MNHEY and CDR2 as SVGEGT.

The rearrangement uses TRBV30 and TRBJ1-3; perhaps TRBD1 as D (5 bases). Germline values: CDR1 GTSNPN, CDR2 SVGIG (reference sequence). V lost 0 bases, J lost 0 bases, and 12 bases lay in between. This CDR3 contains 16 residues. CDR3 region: CAWSVPRTSSGNTIYF. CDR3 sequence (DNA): TGTGCCTGGAGTGTACCTCGGACATCCTCTGGAAACACCATATATTTT. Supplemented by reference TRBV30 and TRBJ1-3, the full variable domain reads SQTIHQWPATLVQPVGSPLSLECTVEGTSNPNLYWYRQAAGRGLQLLFYSVGIGQISSEVPQNLSASRPQDRQFILSSKKLLLSDSGFYLCAWSVPRTSSGNTIYFGEGSWLTVV.